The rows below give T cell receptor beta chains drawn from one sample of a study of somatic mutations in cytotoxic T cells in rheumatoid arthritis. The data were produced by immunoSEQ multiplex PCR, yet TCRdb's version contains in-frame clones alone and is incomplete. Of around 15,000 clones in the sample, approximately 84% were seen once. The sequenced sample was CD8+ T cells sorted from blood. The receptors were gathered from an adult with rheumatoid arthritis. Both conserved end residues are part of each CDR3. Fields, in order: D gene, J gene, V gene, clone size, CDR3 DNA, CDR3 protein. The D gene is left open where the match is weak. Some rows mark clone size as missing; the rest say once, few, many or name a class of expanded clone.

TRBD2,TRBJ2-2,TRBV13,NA,TGTGCCAGCAGCTTGCACCTTAGCGGGAGAGTTACCGGGGAGCTGTTTTTT,CASSLHLSGRVTGELFF
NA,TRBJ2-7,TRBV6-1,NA,TGTGCCAGCAGTGAAGCGGGTTGGCAGGCTTACGAGCAGTACTTC,CASSEAGWQAYEQYF
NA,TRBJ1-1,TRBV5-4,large,TGTGCCAGCAGCTTGGTAGGGTATGGCACTGAAGCTTTCTTT,CASSLVGYGTEAFF
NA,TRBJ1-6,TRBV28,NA,TGTGCCAGCAGTACACCCGCGGGGGCCAGCTCCTATAATTCACCCCTCCACTTT,CASSTPAGASSYNSPLHF
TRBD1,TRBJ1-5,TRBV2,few,TGTGCCAGCAGTGAAGGTCGGGGACAGGTTTCTAATCAGCCCCAGCATTTT,CASSEGRGQVSNQPQHF
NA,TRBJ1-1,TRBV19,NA,TGTGCCAGTAGCCGACACACCTTTGGGGAAGCTTTCTTT,CASSRHTFGEAFF
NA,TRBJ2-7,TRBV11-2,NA,TGTGCCAGCAGCCGCACCTACGAGCAGTACTTC,CASSRTYEQYF
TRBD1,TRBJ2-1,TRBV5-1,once,TGCGCCAGCAGCTTGGAGACAGGGCCAGCGGATGAGCAGTTCTTC,CASSLETGPADEQFF
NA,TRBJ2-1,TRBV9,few,TGTGCCAGCAGCGTAGTTGGGAGACCCCACAATGAGCAGTTCTTC,CASSVVGRPHNEQFF
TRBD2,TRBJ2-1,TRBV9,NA,TGTGCCAGCAGCTCCCCGACTAGCGGGAGTAATAATGAGCAGTTCTTC,CASSSPTSGSNNEQFF
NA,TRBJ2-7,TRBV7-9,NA,TGTGCCAGCAGCTTAGCGGCCCGAACCTACGAGCAGTACTTC,CASSLAARTYEQYF
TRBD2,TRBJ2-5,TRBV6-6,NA,TGTGCCAGCAGTACGGGAGTAGCGGGGGGCCCGGAGTACTTC,CASSTGVAGGPEYF
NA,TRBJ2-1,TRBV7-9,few,TGTGCCAGCAGCCCAGCGGAGAAGCTCTACAATGAGCAGTTCTTC,CASSPAEKLYNEQFF
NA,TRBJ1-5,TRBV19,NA,TGTGCCAGTAGTATAGATCTCAGGGGCTTCGGGTATAGCAATCAGCCCCAGCATTTT,CASSIDLRGFGYSNQPQHF
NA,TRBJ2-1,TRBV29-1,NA,TGCAGCGTTGAAGTGACAGTTTACAATGAGCAGTTCTTC,CSVEVTVYNEQFF
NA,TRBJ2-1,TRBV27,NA,TGTGCCAGCAGTTCAAGGCTTCGCTCCTACAATGAGCAGTTCTTC,CASSSRLRSYNEQFF
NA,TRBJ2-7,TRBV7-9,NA,TGTGCCAGCAGCTCCTGGGGGAAACAGTACTTC,CASSSWGKQYF
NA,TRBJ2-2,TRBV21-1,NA,TGTGCCACCCCCACCGGACGGGGATTCTTGAACACCGGGGAGCTGTTTTTT,CATPTGRGFLNTGELFF
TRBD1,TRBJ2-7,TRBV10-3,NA,TGTGCCACGATGGACAGGTACGAGCAGTACTTC,CATMDRYEQYF
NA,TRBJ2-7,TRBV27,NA,TGTGCCAGCAGTTTATCCCCCTTTTACGAGCAGTACTTC,CASSLSPFYEQYF
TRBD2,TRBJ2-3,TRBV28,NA,TGTGCCAGCAGTTGGACTAGCGGGGGGTTTCGAGCAGATACGCAGTATTTT,CASSWTSGGFRADTQYF
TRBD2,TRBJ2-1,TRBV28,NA,TGTGCCAGCACCAAAAGCGGGAGAGGTGGTGAGCAGTTCTTC,CASTKSGRGGEQFF
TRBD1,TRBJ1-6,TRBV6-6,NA,TGTGCCAGTTATAGCCGGGACAGGGGTTCTTCACCCCTCCACTTT,CASYSRDRGSSPLHF
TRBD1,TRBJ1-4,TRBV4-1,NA,TGCGCCAGCAGCTACCGACCAGGGGGCAGGACTAATGAAAAACTGTTTTTT,CASSYRPGGRTNEKLFF
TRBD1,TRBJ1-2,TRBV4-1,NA,TGCGCCAGCAGCCACGCCTCTGGGACAGGGGGATTGGGCTACACCTTC,CASSHASGTGGLGYTF
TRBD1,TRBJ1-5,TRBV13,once,TGTGCCAGCAGCTTAGGCCAAGGGGGCGATAATCAGCCCCAGCATTTT,CASSLGQGGDNQPQHF
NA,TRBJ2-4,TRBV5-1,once,TGCGCCAGCAGCTTAGGGGGGCTCGGGGTAGCCAAAAACATTCAGTACTTC,CASSLGGLGVAKNIQYF
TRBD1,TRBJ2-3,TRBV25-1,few,TGTGCCAGCCGATCCGGGACAGGGGGTTATTTT,CASRSGTGGYF
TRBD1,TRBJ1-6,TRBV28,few,TGTGCCAGCAGAGAAGGACAGTATAACAGGGGTCGGTCACCCCTCCACTTT,CASREGQYNRGRSPLHF
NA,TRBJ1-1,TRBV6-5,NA,TGTGCCAGCAGTTGGGGCGGCTACACTGAAGCTTTCTTT,CASSWGGYTEAFF
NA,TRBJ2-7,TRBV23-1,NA,TGCGCCAGCAGTCAATCTTCGGGACGGGACTCCTACGAGCAGTACTTC,CASSQSSGRDSYEQYF
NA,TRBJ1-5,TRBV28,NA,TGTGCCAGCAGTTTATTGCAGCGGAGTCAGCCCCAGCATTTT,CASSLLQRSQPQHF
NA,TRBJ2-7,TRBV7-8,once,TGTGCCAGCAGCTTAGCGGGAGGCGTGACCGAGCAGTACTTC,CASSLAGGVTEQYF
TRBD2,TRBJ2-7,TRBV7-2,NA,TGTGCCAGCAGCTTAACAGCGGGAGAGCCCTACGAGCAGTACTTC,CASSLTAGEPYEQYF
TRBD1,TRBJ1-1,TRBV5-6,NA,TGTGCCAGCAGCCAGGGGGGGCGTCGATACACTGAAGCTTTCTTT,CASSQGGRRYTEAFF
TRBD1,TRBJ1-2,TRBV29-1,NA,TGCAGCGTTCCGGGGACAGGGGACTATGGCTACACCTTC,CSVPGTGDYGYTF
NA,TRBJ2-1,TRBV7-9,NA,TGTGCCAGCATTGAGTGGGAGCCAGATAATGAGCAGTTCTTC,CASIEWEPDNEQFF
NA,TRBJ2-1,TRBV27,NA,TGTGCCAGCAGTTTGGGGGGGCTGCAGCAGTTCTTC,CASSLGGLQQFF
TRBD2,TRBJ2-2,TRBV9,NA,TGTGCCAGCACCGGGACTAGCGGGGGGATCTCCGGGGAGCTGTTTTTT,CASTGTSGGISGELFF
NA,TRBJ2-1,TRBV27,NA,TGTGCCGCTTCGGGGGGCCCCAGGCATGAGCAGTTCTTC,CAASGGPRHEQFF
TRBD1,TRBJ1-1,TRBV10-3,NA,TGTGCCATCCGGGACAGTATGAACACTGAAGCTTTCTTT,CAIRDSMNTEAFF
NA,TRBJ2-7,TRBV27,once,TGTGCCAGCAGTGGGGCAGGACCCTCCTACGAGCAGTACTTC,CASSGAGPSYEQYF
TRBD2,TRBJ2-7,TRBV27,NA,TGTGCCAGCAGCGCCGGGACTAGCGCCCATTACGAGCAGTACTTC,CASSAGTSAHYEQYF
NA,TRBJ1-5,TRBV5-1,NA,TGCGCCAGCAGCCCTTCTGGTAGCTACAATCAGCCCCAGCATTTT,CASSPSGSYNQPQHF
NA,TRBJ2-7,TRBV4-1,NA,TGCGCCAGCAGCCAAGTCGATCTGCAGGGTCGGCACGAGCAGTACTTC,CASSQVDLQGRHEQYF
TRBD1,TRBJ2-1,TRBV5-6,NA,TGTGCCAGCAGCTGGGGATCGGGACAGGGGTTGGATGAGCAGTTCTTC,CASSWGSGQGLDEQFF
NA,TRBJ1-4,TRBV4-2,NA,TGTGCCAGCAGCCAAGAGTGGGGCCTTCTGGCGGGGGATGAAAAACTGTTTTTT,CASSQEWGLLAGDEKLFF
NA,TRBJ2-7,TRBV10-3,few,TGTGCCATCAGCGGGGTACTAGCCCCCTACGAGCAGTACTTC,CAISGVLAPYEQYF
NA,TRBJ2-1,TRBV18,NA,TGTGCCAGCTCAAAGTCGGGGGGCCCCCTACCCTCCTACAATGAGCAGTTCTTC,CASSKSGGPLPSYNEQFF
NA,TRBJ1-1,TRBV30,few,TGTGCCTGGGCCCCCGAGGGGAATGAAGCTTTCTTT,CAWAPEGNEAFF
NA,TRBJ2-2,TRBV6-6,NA,TGTGCCAGCAGTTACGAATACGGAGCGAACACCGGGGAGCTGTTTTTT,CASSYEYGANTGELFF